One T cell receptor (beta chain) is described in this entry. The antigen it recognizes is unknown. There are no base qualities to consult, and no much larger clone falls within one base. Other DNA variants within this sample encode the same CDR3. The sample originates from a study of persistence of HIV-infected CD4 T cells (dated by TCRdb to about 2020). With respect to the entire study: CMV- and HIV-1 Gag-responding CD4+ T cells were isolated from ART-treated individuals so that antigen-driven clonal expansion of HIV-1-infected cells could be examined. TCRbeta sequencing assessed the clonality of all cells in each sorted population, while proviral sequencing assessed the clonality of infected cells. Apart from two participants who underwent leukapheresis at a single time point, peripheral blood samples of up to roughly 180 mL were collected from participants at multiple time points. Cross-participant TCR cluster analysis included 8 or 9 participants for CMV and over five participants for Gag. Suppressive ART had been received by participants for a median of 8 years.

The paper's findings and limits, for the study overall: TCR oligoclonality correlated with proviral oligoclonality within the same sorted populations. TCRbeta richness in CMV- and Gag-responding cells was significantly lower than in anti-CD3/anti-CD28-responding cells; CMV-responding cells had higher oligoclonality than CD3/CD28-stimulated and Gag-responding cells. Restriction of bulk TCR analyses to the rare CMV-responding cells that actually carried HIV-1 proviruses was not possible. The study involved few individuals and tested only a limited range of antigens. Antigen-responding cells were enriched for expanded CDR3beta sequences that were degenerate, which suggests that CD4+ responses to CMV and Gag underwent convergent selection.

From its cysteine to its phenylalanine, the CDR3 spans 15 amino acids. The retained sequence is limited to the CDR3, 45 bases, with the frame set at the first base. Relative to germline, V is 2 bases shorter and J is 4 bases shorter, with 12 bases between their ends. The germline V gene gives CDR1 as SGHRS and CDR2 as YFSETQ. The immunoSEQ hsTCRB assay version 4 in survey mode was used to sequence TCRbeta repertoires from genomic DNA. For TCRbeta sequencing, genomic DNA was diluted to 9.5 to 10 ng/uL, and up to 1 ug was used per sample. The source study handled its data this way. TCRbeta data analysis was done in ImmunoSeq Analyzer 3.0, and diversity was calculated on productive nucleotide rearrangements. Using the Immunarch R package, the improved Chao index served to estimate lower-bound TCR diversity and the Gini coefficient served to estimate clonality. Different nucleotide rearrangements encoding the same CDR3beta amino acid sequence were counted as distinct clonotypes. TCRbeta sequences significantly enriched in antigen-responding cells relative to anti-CD3/anti-CD28-activated cells were identified by differential abundance analysis. Using predicted peptide-MHC specificity as the basis, GLIPH2 grouped TCRs into clusters, both for each participant individually and for the merged data sets that combined participants. What TCRdb holds here is the immuneACCESS table cut down to in-frame rearrangements. Part of the clones is not present; checked against another copy, under half of the missing clones reflect an unresolved V gene, and the others are unexplained. That table is the source of V, J and clone size, and D and trimming were worked out from the DNA. This sample lists tens of thousands of clones; approximately 80% were detected once. The top ten clonotypes cover roughly 1.7% of the sample.

This sample's treatment or condition label indicates: suppressive antiretroviral therapy. Lysates of CMV-infected fibroblasts were used at 8 to 10 ug/mL for cell stimulation. Memory CD4+ T cells that did not respond, being CD40L-negative, CD69-negative and CD45RO-high, were sorted as memory populations depleted of antigen-responding cells. HIV-1-infected adults in whom suppressive ART had been started during chronic infection were enrolled as participants. Participants had undetectable plasma HIV-1 RNA below 50 copies/mL for at least 4 years. To be included, participants needed a CD4+ T cell count above 400 cells/uL and a positive CMV serology. Before stimulation, PBMCs were isolated using density centrifugation and depleted of CD8+ T cells. For roughly 17 hours, CD8-depleted PBMCs were stimulated with anti-CD28/CD49d costimulation, a CD40-blocking antibody, and enfuvirtide, which was added to prevent new infections. Cell sorting was performed on a Beckman Coulter MoFlo Legacy or XDP sorter, and dead cells were excluded with propidium iodide. The QIAamp DNA Mini Kit was used for genomic DNA extraction from samples above one million cells, and the Quick-DNA Microprep Kit was used otherwise.

This receptor chain uses TRBV5-1 and TRBJ2-2; the D gene is perhaps TRBD1, from 6 matching bases. This receptor was identified in an adult man with HIV who was CMV-seropositive. The sequencing here drew on CD4+ T cells sorted from PBMCs after roughly 18-hour stimulation, taken from a patient who received antiretroviral therapy. The sample's cell subset or site label is to be understood as: CD40L-CD69- CD45RO-high memory CD4 T cells not responding to CMV lysate. The CDR3 has the sequence CASSLGGRATGELFF. The DNA is TGCGCCAGCAGCTTAGGGGGTCGGGCCACCGGGGAGCTGTTTTTT.